This paragraph covers one TCR beta chain sequence. Using immunoSEQ multiplex PCR, the repertoire was profiled, and TCRdb retains in-frame clones only, with some absent. The data show about 79,000 clones, approximately 80% seen once. V lost 5 bases and J lost 7, with 18 bases in between. Germline V gene data show CDR1 as SEHNR and CDR2 as FQNEAQ (reference sequence). The CDR3 extends over 15 amino acids. This sample is part of a study of OX40 agonist ivuxolimab in advanced cancers. For the study at large: Ivuxolimab, an agonistic anti-OX40 (CD134) antibody, was given to patients.

Samples of blood were obtained at baseline, on cycle 4 day 1, and on cycle 7 day 1. The rearrangement links TRBV7-9 to TRBJ1-3; unclear D gene. The TCR originated in an adult with an advanced solid tumor such as melanoma, head and neck, liver or kidney cancer. Sequences were derived from CD4+ or CD8+ T cells sorted from blood, sampled in a trial of the OX40 agonist ivuxolimab. DNA of the CDR3: TGTGCCAGCAGCCCCCCTGGGAGTGGCTGGAACACCATATATTTT. This translates into CASSPPGSGWNTIYF.